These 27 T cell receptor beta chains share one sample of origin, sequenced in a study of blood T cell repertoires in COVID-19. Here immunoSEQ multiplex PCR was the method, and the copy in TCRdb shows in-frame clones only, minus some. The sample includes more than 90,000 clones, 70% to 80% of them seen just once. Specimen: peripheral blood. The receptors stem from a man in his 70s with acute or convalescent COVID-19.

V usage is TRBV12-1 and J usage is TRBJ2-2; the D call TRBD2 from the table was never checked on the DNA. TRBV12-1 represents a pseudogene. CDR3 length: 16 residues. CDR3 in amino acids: CASKTSQPLDTGELFF. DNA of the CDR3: TGTGCCAGCAAAACTAGCCAACCCCTGGACACCGGGGAGCTGTTTTTT.

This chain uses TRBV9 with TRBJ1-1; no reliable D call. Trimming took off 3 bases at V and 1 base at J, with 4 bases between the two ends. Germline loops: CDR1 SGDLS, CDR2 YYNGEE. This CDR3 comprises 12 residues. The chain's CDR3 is CASSAGNTEAFF. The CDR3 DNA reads TGTGCCAGCAGCGCCGGGAACACTGAAGCTTTCTTT.

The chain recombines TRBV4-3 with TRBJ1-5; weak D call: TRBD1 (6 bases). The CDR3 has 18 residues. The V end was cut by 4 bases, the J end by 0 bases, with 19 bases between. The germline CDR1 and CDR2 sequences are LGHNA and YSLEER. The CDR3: CASSPGGGADYSNQPQHF. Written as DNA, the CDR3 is TGCGCCAGCAGCCCTGGAGGGGGGGCGGATTATAGCAATCAGCCCCAGCATTTT.

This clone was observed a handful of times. The CDR3 nucleotides read TGTGCCAGCAGCCAACTAGGGGGTGCACCTTATGGCTACACCTTC. It is translated as CASSQLGGAPYGYTF. The V gene is TRBV7-9, the J gene TRBJ1-2; the D gene is possibly TRBD1 (6 bases). V lost 5 bases to trimming and J lost 5 bases, with 18 bases between them. The CDR3 is made up of 15 amino acids. Germline V lookup: CDR1 SEHNR, CDR2 FQNEAQ (reference sequence).

Here the CDR3 reads CASSVDGGYRADTQYF. The CDR3 DNA is TGTGCCAGCAGCGTAGACGGGGGGTACAGGGCGGATACGCAGTATTTT. The rearrangement joins TRBV9 to TRBJ2-3; D is perhaps TRBD2 (7 bases). The CDR3 covers 16 residues. Trimming removed 0 bases at V and 6 bases at J, with 17 bases between. Germline CDR1 reads SGDLS; CDR2 reads YYNGEE. The entire variable domain, with the rest obtained from reference TRBV9 and TRBJ2-3, is as follows: DSGVTQTPKHLITATGQRVTLRCSPRSGDLSVYWYQQSLDQGLQFLIQYYNGEERAKGNILERFSAQQFPDLHSELNLSSLELGDSALYFCASSVDGGYRADTQYFGPGTRLTVL.

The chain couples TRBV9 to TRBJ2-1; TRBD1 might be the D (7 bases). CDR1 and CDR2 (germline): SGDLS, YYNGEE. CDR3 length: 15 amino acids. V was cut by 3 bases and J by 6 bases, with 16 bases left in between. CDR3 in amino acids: CASSGTGDSLNEQFF. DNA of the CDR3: TGTGCCAGCAGCGGAACAGGGGACTCCCTCAATGAGCAGTTCTTC.

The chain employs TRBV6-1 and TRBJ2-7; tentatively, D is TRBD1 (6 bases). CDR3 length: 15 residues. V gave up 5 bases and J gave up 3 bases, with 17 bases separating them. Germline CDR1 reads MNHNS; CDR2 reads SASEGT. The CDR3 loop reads CASSTPQGVGYEQYF. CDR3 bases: TGTGCCAGCAGTACTCCACAGGGTGTGGGCTACGAGCAGTACTTC.

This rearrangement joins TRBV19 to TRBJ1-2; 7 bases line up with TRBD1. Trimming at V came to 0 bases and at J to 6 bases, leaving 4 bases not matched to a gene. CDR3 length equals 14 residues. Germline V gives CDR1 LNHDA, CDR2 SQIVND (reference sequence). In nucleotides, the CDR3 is TGTGCCAGTAGTATAGATCCCGGGACAGATGGCTACACCTTC. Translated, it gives CASSIDPGTDGYTF.

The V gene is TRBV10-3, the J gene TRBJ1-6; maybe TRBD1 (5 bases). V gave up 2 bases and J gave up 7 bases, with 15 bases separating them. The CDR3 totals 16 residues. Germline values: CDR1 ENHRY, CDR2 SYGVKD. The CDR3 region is CAISETGVRGNSPLHF. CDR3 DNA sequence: TGTGCCATCAGTGAGACGGGAGTGAGGGGAAATTCACCCCTCCACTTT.

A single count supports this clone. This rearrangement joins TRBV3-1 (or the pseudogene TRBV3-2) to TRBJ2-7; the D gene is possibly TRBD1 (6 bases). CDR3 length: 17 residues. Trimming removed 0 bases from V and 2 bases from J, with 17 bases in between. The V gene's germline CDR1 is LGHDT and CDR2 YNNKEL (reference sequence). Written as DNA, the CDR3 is TGTGCCAGCAGCCAAGAACAGGGTTTCCCTGTCGCCTACGAGCAGTACTTC. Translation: CASSQEQGFPVAYEQYF.

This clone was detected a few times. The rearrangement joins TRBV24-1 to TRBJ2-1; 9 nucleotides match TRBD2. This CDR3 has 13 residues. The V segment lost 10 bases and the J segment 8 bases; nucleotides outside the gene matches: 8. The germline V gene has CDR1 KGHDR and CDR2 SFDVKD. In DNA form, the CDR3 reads TGTGCCACGCGGGGACTAGCAGTACATGAGCAGTTCTTC. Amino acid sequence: CATRGLAVHEQFF.

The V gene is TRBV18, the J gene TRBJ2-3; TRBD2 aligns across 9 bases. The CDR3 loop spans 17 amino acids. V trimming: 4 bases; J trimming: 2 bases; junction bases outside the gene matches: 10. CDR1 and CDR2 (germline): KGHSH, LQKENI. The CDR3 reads CASSLGIAGDPTDTQYF. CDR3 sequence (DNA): TGTGCCAGCTCACTGGGGATAGCGGGGGACCCCACAGATACGCAGTATTTT. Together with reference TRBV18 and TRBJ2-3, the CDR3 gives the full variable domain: NAGVMQNPRHLVRRRGQEARLRCSPMKGHSHVYWYRQLPEEGLKFMVYLQKENIIDESGMPKERFSAEFPKEGPSILRIQQVVRGDSAAYFCASSLGIAGDPTDTQYFGPGTRLTVL.

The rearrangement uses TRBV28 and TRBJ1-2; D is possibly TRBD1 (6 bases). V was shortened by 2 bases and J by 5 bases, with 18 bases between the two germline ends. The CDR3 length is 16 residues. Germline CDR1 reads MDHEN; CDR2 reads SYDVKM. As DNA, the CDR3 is TGTGCCAGCAGTTTAAAAGGCCCTCGCAGGGGTTATGGCTACACCTTC. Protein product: CASSLKGPRRGYGYTF.

The CDR3 reads CASSPVGQGFGYEQYF. In DNA form, the CDR3 reads TGTGCCAGCTCACCAGTCGGACAGGGGTTTGGGTACGAGCAGTACTTC. This chain connects TRBV18 to TRBJ2-7; 9 bases fit TRBD1. The V segment lost 2 bases and the J segment 4 bases; nucleotides outside the gene matches: 9. The CDR3 runs to 16 residues. Germline CDR1 reads KGHSH; CDR2 reads LQKENI.

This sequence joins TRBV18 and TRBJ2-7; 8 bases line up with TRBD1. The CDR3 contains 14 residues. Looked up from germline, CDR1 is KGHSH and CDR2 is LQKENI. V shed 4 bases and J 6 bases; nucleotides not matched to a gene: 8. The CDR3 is CASSRETGDSEQYF. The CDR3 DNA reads TGTGCCAGCTCACGCGAGACAGGGGACTCCGAGCAGTACTTC.

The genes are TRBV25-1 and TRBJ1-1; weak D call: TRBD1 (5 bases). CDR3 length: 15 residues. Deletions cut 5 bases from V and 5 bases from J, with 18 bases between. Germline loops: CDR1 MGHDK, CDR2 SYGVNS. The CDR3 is CASSPPRGRGTEAFF. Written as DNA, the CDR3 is TGTGCCAGCAGTCCCCCGAGAGGGAGGGGAACTGAAGCTTTCTTT.

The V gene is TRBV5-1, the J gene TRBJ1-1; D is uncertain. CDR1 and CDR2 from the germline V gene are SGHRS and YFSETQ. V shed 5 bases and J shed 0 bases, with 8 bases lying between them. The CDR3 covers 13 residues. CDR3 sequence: CASSRGMNTEAFF. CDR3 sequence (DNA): TGCGCCAGCAGTAGAGGGATGAACACTGAAGCTTTCTTT.

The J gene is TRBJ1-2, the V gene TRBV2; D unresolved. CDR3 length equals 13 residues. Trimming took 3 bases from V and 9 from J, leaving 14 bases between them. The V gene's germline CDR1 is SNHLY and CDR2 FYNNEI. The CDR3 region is CASSDDRESRYTF. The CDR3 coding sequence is TGTGCCAGCAGTGATGACCGGGAATCGCGCTACACCTTC.

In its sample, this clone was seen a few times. The CDR3 spells CASSYSSGLPLMEQYF. CDR3 in DNA: TGTGCCAGCAGTTACTCGTCTGGACTTCCGCTAATGGAGCAGTACTTC. The rearrangement joins TRBV6-5 to TRBJ2-7; tentatively, D is TRBD2 (5 bases). V shed 0 bases and J shed 7 bases, with 19 bases lying between them. From germline, CDR1 is MNHEY and CDR2 SVGAGI. The CDR3 consists of 16 residues.

CDR3 sequence (DNA): TGCGCCAGCAGCTTGGTAGGGACTAGCGGAGGTGGGGATCGTGAGCAGTTCTTC. Translation gives CASSLVGTSGGGDREQFF. This chain links TRBV5-1 with TRBJ2-1; 11 bases fit TRBD2. This CDR3 has 18 residues. CDR1 is SGHRS and CDR2 is YFSETQ in the germline V gene. Losses at the gene ends were 0 bases for V and 9 bases for J; bases not matched to a gene: 14.

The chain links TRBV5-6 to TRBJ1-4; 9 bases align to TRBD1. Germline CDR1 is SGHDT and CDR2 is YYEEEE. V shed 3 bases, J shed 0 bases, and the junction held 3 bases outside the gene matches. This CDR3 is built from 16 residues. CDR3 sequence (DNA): TGTGCCAGCAGCTACAGGGGGCCCACAACTAATGAAAAACTGTTTTTT. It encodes CASSYRGPTTNEKLFF.

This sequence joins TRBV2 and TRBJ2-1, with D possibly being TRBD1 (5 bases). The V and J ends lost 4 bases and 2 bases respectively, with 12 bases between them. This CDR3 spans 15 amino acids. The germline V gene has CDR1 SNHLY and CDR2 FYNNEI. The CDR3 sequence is CASSGVAGPYNEQFF. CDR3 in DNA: TGTGCCAGCAGTGGCGTGGCAGGGCCCTACAATGAGCAGTTCTTC.

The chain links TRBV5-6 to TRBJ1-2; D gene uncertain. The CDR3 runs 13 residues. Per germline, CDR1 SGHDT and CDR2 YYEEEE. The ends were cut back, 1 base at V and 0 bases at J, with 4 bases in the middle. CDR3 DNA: TGTGCCAGCAGCTTGACAGCTAACTATGGCTACACCTTC. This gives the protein CASSLTANYGYTF.

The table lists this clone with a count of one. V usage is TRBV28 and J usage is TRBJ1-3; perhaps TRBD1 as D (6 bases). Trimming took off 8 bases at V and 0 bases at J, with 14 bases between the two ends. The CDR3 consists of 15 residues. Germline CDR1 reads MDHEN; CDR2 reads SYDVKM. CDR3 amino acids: CASLNSRGSGNTIYF. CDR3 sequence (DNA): TGTGCCAGCTTGAACTCCAGGGGCTCTGGAAACACCATATATTTT.

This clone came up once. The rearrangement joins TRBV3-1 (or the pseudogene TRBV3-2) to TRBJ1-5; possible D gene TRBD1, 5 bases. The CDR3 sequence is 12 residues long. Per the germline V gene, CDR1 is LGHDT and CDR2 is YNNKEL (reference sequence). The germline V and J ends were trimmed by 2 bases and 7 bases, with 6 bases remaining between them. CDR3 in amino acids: CASSQQGQPQHF. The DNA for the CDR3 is TGTGCCAGCAGCCAACAGGGACAGCCCCAGCATTTT.

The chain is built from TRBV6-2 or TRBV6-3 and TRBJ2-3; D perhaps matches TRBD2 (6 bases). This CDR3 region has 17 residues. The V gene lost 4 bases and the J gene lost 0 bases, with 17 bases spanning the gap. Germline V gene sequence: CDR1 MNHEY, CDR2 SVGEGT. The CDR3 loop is CASSFPSSGRSTDTQYF. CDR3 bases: TGTGCCAGCAGTTTCCCAAGTTCGGGGAGGAGCACAGATACGCAGTATTTT.

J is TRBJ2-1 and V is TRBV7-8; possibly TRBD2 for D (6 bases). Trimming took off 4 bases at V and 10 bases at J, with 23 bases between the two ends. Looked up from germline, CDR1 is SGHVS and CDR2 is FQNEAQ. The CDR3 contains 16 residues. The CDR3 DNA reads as TGTGCCAGCAGCTCAAAACGACTAGTAAAGAATAACGAGCAGTTCTTC. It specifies CASSSKRLVKNNEQFF.